This is a list of T cell receptor beta chains from one sample in a study of T cells in Graves' hyperthyroidism and ophthalmopathy. TCRdb used MiXCR to reprocess the multiplex PCR reads, holding one entry per CDR3 protein. The repertoire has some 210,000 distinct CDR3 sequences, more than 15% of them found once; the top ten carry under 65%. Sequenced: blood. The receptors originated from a man aged 45-60 years with Graves' hyperthyroidism. CDR3s leave out the opening cysteine and the closing phenylalanine or tryptophan. The listing skips clone size in some rows; elsewhere it reads once, few, many or a size class.

J gene | V gene | clone size | CDR3 protein
TRBJ1-1 | TRBV30 | many | AWGSTEAF
TRBJ2-7 | TRBV7-9 | many | ASSLVGGGEQY
TRBJ1-2 | TRBV4-1 | . | ASSQSTGGSRLGYT
TRBJ2-7 | TRBV3-1 | many | ASSPAGLYEQY
TRBJ1-2 | TRBV28 | many | ASLKGRYGYT
TRBJ2-2 | TRBV18 | . | ASSPEHTGELL
TRBJ2-1 | TRBV5-1 | many | ASSLVAGGAHNEQF
TRBJ2-1 | TRBV6-5 | many | ASSYSPYNEQF
TRBJ2-3 | TRBV7-9 | . | ASSFLSSGTDTQY
TRBJ1-5 | TRBV27 | . | ASSLVGGQPQH
TRBJ1-1 | TRBV7-3 | many | ASSIDRNTEAF
TRBJ2-2 | TRBV6-1 | many | ASSEYSSPNEAGELF
TRBJ2-3 | TRBV2 | many | ASSESGLTDTQY
TRBJ2-7 | TRBV25-1 | few | ASSEYFIGTGDEQY
TRBJ2-1 | TRBV20-1 | many | SASHLRGHNEQF
TRBJ2-1 | TRBV6-2/TRBV6-3 | many | ASTPGGTSDNEQF
TRBJ2-1 | TRBV15 | many | ATSRTGEGYNEQF
TRBJ1-5 | TRBV9 | few | ASSVASVSGPINQPQH
TRBJ1-5 | TRBV6-1 | . | ASTTGVNQPQH
TRBJ2-7 | TRBV19 | . | ASSIDRVGEQY
TRBJ2-5 | TRBV20-1 | few | SATSRGGADETQY
TRBJ2-3 | TRBV7-9 | . | ASSLGDRDTDTQY
TRBJ1-5 | TRBV2 | . | ATQGGVFQPQH
TRBJ2-7 | TRBV5-1 | many | ASSLSGLAGYEQY
TRBJ2-1 | TRBV6-2/TRBV6-3 | . | ASTEGSYNEQF
TRBJ1-1 | TRBV20-1 | . | SARQGALNTEAF
TRBJ2-1 | TRBV24-1 | few | ATSDRTGVPVGSNEQF
TRBJ2-7 | TRBV7-2 | many | ASSEGGGSWEQY
TRBJ2-2 | TRBV29-1 | few | SVESPIQGDTGELF
TRBJ2-1 | TRBV20-1 | few | SARVGHNEQF
TRBJ2-5 | TRBV6-1 | . | ASRDWDIQETQY
TRBJ2-7 | TRBV18 | many | ASSLMTSGNSYEQY
TRBJ2-1 | TRBV20-1 | few | SARDSASLNEQF
TRBJ1-6 | TRBV12-3/TRBV12-4 | many | ASSLQGFWVSPLH
TRBJ2-7 | TRBV25-1 | few | ASSESLGPEQY
TRBJ2-2 | TRBV30 | many | AWSVLSGHTGELF
TRBJ1-6 | TRBV27 | few | ASSLWGQGHINSPLH
TRBJ2-7 | TRBV28 | many | ASSLRLGLAGEKQY
TRBJ2-5 | TRBV7-2 | . | ASSAQGAGETQY
TRBJ2-7 | TRBV10-3 | many | AISESAGEGEQY
TRBJ1-1 | TRBV5-1 | many | ASSFVINSQAF
TRBJ2-6 | TRBV20-1 | many | SARDRVGANVLT